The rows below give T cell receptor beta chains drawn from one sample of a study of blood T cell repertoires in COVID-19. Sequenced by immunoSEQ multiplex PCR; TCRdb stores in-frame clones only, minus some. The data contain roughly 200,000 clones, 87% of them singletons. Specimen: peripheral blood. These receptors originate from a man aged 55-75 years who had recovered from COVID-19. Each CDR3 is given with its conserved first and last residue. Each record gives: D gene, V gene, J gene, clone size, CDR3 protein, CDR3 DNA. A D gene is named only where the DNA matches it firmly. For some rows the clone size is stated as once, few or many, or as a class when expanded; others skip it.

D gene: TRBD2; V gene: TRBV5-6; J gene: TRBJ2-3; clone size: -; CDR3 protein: CASSFSAGADTQYF; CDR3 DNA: TGTGCCAGCAGCTTCTCAGCGGGAGCAGATACGCAGTATTTT
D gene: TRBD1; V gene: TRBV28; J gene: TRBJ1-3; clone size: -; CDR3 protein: CASSSGQGGFVTIYF; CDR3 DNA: TGTGCCAGCAGCTCGGGACAGGGGGGGTTTGTCACCATATATTTT
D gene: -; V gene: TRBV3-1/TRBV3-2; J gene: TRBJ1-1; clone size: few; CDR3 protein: CASSQRAYEAFF; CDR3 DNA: TGTGCCAGCAGCCAGAGGGCGTATGAAGCTTTCTTT
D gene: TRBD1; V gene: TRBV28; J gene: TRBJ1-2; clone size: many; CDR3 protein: CATLGSATGAAGYTF; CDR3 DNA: TGTGCCACCCTCGGGTCAGCAACAGGGGCCGCTGGCTACACCTTC
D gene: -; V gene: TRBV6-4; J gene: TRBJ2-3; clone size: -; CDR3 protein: CASSESTGDTQYF; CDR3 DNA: TGTGCCAGCAGTGAATCGACGGGAGACACGCAGTATTTT
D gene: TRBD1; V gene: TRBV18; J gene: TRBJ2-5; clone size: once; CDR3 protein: CASTPGQGYQETQYF; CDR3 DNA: TGTGCCAGTACACCGGGACAGGGGTACCAAGAGACCCAGTACTTC
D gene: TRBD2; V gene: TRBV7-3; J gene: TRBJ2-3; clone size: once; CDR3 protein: CASSLSGGAGTDTQYF; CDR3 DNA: TGTGCCAGCAGCTTAAGCGGGGGGGCGGGCACAGATACGCAGTATTTT
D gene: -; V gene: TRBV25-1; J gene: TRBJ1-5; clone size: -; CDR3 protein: CASSDPFYGGRQHF; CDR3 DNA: TGTGCCAGCAGTGACCCCTTTTACGGGGGACGACAGCATTTT
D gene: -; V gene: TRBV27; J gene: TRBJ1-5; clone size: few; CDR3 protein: CASRMGAPSNQPQHF; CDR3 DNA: TGTGCCAGCAGAATGGGGGCACCTAGCAATCAGCCCCAGCATTTT
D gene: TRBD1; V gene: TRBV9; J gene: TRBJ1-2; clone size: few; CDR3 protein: CASSVAGTVFNYGYTF; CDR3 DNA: TGTGCCAGCAGCGTAGCGGGGACAGTCTTCAACTATGGCTACACCTTC
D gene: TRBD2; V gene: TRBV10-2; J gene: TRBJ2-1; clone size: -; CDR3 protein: CASRETSGSYNEQFF; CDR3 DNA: TGCGCCAGCAGAGAGACTAGCGGTTCCTACAATGAGCAGTTCTTC
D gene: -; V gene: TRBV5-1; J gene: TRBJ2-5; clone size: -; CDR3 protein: CASTPDGNGETQYF; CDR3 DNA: TGCGCCAGCACCCCGGACGGGAACGGGGAGACCCAGTACTTC
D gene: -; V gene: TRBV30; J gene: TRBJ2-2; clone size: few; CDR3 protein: CAWSVGLATGELFF; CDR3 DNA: TGTGCCTGGAGTGTAGGACTGGCCACCGGGGAGCTGTTTTTT
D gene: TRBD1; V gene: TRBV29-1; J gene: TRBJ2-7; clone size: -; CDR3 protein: CSADRGESGEQYF; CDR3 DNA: TGCAGCGCCGACAGGGGGGAGTCGGGCGAGCAGTACTTC
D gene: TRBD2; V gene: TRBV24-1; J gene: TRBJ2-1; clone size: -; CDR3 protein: CATSDPAGAGNEQFF; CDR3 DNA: TGTGCCACCAGTGATCCAGCGGGAGCCGGCAATGAGCAGTTCTTC
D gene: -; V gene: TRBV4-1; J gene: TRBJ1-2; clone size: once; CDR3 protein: CASSLTGPGGYGYTF; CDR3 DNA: TGCGCCAGCAGCCTTACAGGCCCGGGAGGCTATGGCTACACCTTC
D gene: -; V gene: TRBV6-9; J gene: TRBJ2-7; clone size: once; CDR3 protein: CASSYPVQGWKQYF; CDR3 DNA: TGTGCCAGCAGTTATCCAGTACAGGGCTGGAAGCAGTACTTC
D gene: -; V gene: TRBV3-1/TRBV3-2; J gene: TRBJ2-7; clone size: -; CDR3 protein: CASSQAGLGGREQYF; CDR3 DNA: TGTGCCAGCAGCCAAGCCGGACTAGGGGGGCGGGAGCAGTACTTC
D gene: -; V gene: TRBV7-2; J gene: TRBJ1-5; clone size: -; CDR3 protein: CASSLAPPGDGVPQHF; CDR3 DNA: TGTGCCAGCAGCTTAGCGCCCCCAGGGGATGGTGTGCCCCAGCATTTT
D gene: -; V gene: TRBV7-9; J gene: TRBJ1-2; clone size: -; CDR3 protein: CASSWEGSSTNGYTF; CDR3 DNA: TGTGCCAGCAGCTGGGAGGGGAGCTCTACGAATGGCTACACCTTC
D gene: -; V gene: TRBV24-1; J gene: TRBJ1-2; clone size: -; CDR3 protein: CATSTGQPTNYGYTF; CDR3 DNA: TGTGCCACCAGTACCGGACAGCCTACTAACTATGGCTACACCTTC
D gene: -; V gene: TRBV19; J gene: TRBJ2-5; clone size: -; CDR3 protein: CATSPGTQQETQYF; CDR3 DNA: TGTGCCACTAGCCCGGGGACACAGCAAGAGACCCAGTACTTC
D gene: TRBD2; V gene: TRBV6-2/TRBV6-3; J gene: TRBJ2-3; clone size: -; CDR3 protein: CASSYLGTSGESDTQYF; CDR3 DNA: TGTGCCAGCAGTTACTTGGGGACTAGCGGGGAGTCAGATACGCAGTATTTT
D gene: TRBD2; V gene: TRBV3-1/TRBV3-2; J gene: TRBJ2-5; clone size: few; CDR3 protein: CASSRLGASGGQETQYF; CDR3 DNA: TGTGCCAGCAGCCGTCTCGGGGCTAGCGGGGGCCAAGAGACCCAGTACTTC
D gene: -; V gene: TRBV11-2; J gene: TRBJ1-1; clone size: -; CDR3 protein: CASSTQGSRNTEAFF; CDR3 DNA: TGTGCCAGCAGCACCCAGGGTAGTAGGAACACTGAAGCTTTCTTT
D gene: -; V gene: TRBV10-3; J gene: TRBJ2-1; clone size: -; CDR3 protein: CAIRPDSLNEQFF; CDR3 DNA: TGTGCCATCAGACCGGACTCCCTCAATGAGCAGTTCTTC
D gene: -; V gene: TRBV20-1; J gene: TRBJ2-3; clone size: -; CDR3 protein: CSASLPLNTDTQYF; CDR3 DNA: TGCAGTGCTAGTCTACCACTTAACACAGATACGCAGTATTTT
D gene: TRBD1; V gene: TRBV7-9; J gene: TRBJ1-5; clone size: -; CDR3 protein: CASSPLTGGRSNQPQHF; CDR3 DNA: TGTGCCAGCAGCCCATTGACAGGGGGTAGGAGCAATCAGCCCCAGCATTTT
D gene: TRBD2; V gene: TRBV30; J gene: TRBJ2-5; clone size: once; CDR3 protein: CAWSTSGRTPETQYF; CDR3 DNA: TGTGCCTGGAGTACTAGCGGGAGGACCCCAGAGACCCAGTACTTC
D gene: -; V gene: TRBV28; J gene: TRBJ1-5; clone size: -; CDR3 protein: CASSLLGQPQHF; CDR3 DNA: TGTGCCAGCAGTCTACTTGGTCAGCCCCAGCATTTT
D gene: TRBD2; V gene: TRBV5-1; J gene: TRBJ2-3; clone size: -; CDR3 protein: CASSPSGGTDTQYF; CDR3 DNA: TGCGCCAGCAGCCCCTCGGGGGGGACAGATACGCAGTATTTT
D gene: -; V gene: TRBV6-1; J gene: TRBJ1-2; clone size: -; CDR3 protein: CASSDDSRGSGGYTF; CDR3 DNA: TGTGCCAGCAGTGATGACAGTCGGGGGAGTGGTGGCTACACCTTC
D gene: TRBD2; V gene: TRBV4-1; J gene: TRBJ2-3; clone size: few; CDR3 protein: CASSQDPTSGVQVTQYF; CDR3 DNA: TGCGCCAGCAGCCAGGACCCAACTAGCGGCGTTCAGGTTACGCAGTATTTT
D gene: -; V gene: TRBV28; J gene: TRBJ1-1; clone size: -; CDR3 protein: CASSHLQGNTEAFF; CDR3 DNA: TGTGCCAGCAGCCACTTACAGGGGAACACTGAAGCTTTCTTT
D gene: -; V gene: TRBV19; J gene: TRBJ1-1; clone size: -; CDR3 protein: CASSIDTGGEAFF; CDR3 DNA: TGTGCCAGTAGTATAGATACGGGGGGGGAAGCTTTCTTT
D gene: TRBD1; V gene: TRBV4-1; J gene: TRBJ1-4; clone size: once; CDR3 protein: CASSRLGQGATNEKLFF; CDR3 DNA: TGCGCCAGCAGCCGGCTAGGACAGGGCGCAACTAATGAAAAACTGTTTTTT
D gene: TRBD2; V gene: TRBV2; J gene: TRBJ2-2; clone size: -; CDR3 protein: CAKKRETDGELFF; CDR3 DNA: TGTGCGAAGAAGCGGGAGACAGACGGGGAGCTGTTTTTT
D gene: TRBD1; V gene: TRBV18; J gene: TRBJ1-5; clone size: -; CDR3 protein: CASSLDRGGNQPQHF; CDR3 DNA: TGTGCCAGCTCCCTGGACAGGGGTGGCAATCAGCCCCAGCATTTT
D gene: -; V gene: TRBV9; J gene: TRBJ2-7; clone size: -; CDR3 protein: CASSARERLSYEQYF; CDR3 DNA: TGTGCCAGCAGCGCCCGGGAGAGGTTGTCCTACGAGCAGTACTTC
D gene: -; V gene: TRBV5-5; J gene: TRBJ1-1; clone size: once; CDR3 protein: CASRLTGTTEAFF; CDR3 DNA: TGTGCCAGCAGACTTACAGGGACCACTGAAGCTTTCTTT
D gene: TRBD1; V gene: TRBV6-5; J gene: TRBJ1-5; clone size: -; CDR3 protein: CASRGQAGGQPQHF; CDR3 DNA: TGTGCCAGCAGGGGACAGGCTGGCGGGCAGCCCCAGCATTTT
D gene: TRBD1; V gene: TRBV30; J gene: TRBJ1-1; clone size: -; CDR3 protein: CAWRTGGMIVAFF; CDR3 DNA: TGTGCCTGGAGGACAGGGGGAATGATAGTTGCTTTCTTT
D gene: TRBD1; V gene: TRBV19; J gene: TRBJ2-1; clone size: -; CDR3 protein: CASSFSLRDRAYNEQFF; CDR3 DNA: TGTGCCAGTAGTTTCTCCCTCCGGGACAGGGCATACAATGAGCAGTTCTTC
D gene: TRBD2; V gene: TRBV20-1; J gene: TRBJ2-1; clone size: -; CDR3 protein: CSASVAGVTNEQFF; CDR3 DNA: TGCAGTGCTAGTGTGGCGGGAGTGACCAATGAGCAGTTCTTC
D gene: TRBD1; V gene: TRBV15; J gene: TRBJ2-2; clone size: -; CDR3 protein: CATSRGRTGGVETGELFF; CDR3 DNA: TGTGCCACCAGCAGAGGGCGGACAGGAGGAGTAGAGACCGGGGAGCTGTTTTTT
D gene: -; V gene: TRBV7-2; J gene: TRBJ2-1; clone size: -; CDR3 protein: CASSLGVRGSNEQFF; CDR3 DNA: TGTGCCAGCAGCTTGGGCGTCAGGGGAAGCAATGAGCAGTTCTTC
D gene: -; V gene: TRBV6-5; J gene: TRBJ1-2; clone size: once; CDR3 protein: CASMRAGLYGYTF; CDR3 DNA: TGTGCCAGCATGAGGGCAGGCCTCTATGGCTACACCTTC
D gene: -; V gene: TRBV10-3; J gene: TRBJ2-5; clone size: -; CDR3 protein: CAISGGTSGTRQETQYF; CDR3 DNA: TGTGCCATCAGTGGAGGAACATCCGGGACAAGACAAGAGACCCAGTACTTC
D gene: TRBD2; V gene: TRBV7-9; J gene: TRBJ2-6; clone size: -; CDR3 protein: CACGLAGFSGANVLTF; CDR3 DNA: TGTGCCTGCGGACTAGCGGGTTTTTCTGGGGCCAACGTCCTGACTTTC
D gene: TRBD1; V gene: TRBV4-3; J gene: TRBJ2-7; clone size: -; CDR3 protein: CASSAGTGKYEQYF; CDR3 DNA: TGCGCCAGCAGCGCCGGGACAGGGAAATACGAGCAGTACTTC
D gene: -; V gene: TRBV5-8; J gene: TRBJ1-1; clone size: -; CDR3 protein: CASSSKRFPEAFF; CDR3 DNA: TGTGCCAGCAGCTCAAAGAGGTTTCCTGAAGCTTTCTTT
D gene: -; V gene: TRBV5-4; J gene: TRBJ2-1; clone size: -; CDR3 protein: CASSFVREQFF; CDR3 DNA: TGTGCCAGCAGCTTCGTGCGAGAGCAGTTCTTC
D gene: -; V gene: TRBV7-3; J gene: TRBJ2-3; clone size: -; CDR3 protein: CASSFGPGNSDTQYF; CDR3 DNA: TGTGCCAGCAGCTTTGGCCCGGGGAATTCAGATACGCAGTATTTT
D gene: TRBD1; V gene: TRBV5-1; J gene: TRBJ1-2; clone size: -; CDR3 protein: CASSFTGAQYGYTF; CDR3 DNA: TGCGCCAGCAGCTTCACAGGGGCCCAGTATGGCTACACCTTC
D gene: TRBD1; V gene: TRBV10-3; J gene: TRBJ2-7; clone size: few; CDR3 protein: CAAGQGAASYEQYF; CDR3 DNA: TGTGCCGCAGGACAGGGGGCGGCCTCCTACGAGCAGTACTTC
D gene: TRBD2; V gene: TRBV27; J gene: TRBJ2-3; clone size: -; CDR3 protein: CASSFLAGGTDTQYF; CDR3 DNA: TGTGCCAGCAGCTTCCTAGCGGGGGGCACAGATACGCAGTATTTT
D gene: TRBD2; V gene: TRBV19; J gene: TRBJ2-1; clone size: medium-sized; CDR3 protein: CASSATSGDYNEQFF; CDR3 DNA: TGTGCCAGTAGCGCCACTAGCGGGGACTACAATGAGCAGTTCTTC